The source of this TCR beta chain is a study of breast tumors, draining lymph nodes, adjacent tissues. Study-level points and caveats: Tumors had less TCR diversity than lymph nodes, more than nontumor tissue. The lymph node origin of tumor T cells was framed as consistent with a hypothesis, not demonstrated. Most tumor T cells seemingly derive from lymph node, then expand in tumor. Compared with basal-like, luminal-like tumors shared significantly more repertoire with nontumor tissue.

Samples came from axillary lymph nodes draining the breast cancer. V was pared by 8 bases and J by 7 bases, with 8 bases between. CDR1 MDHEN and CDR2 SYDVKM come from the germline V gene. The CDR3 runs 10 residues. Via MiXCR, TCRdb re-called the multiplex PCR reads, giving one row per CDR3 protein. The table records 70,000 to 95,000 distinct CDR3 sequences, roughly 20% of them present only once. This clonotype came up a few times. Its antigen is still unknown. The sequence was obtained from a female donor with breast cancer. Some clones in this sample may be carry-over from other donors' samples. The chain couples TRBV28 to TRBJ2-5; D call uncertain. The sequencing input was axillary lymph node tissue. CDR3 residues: CASGLGTQYF. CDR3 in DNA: TGTGCCAGCGGCTTGGGGACCCAGTACTTC.